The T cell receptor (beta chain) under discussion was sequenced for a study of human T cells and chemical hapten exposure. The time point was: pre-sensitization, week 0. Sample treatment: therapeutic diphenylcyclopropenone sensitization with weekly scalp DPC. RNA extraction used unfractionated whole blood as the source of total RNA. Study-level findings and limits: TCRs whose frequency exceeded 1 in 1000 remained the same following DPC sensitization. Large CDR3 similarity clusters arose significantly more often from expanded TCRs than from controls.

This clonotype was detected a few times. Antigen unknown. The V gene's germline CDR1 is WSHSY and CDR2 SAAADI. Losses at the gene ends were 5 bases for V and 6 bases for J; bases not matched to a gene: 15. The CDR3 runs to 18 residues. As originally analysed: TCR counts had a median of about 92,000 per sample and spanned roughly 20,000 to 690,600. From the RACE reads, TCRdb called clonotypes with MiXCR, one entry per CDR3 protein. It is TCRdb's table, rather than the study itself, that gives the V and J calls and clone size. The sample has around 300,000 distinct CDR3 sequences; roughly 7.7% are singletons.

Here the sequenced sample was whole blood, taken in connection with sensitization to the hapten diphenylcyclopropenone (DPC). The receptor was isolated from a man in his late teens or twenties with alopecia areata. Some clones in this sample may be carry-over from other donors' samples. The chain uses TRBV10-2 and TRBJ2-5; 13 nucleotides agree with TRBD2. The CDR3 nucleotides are TGCGCCAGCAGTCTCCGTGCGAGGACTAGCGGGGGCCCCAAGACCCAGTACTTC. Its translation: CASSLRARTSGGPKTQYF.